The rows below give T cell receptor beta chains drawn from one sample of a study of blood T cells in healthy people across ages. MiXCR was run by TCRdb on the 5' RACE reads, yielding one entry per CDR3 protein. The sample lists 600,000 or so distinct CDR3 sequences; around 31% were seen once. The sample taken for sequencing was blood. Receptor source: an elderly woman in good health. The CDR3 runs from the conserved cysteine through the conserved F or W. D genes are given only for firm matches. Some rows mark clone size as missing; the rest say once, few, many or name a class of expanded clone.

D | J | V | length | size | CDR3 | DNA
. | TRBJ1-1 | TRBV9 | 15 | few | CASSVGLGLDTEAFF | TGTGCCAGCAGCGTAGGCTTGGGTTTGGACACTGAAGCTTTCTTT
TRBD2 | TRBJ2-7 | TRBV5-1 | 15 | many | CASSAGGVSSYEQYF | TGCGCCAGCAGCGCGGGGGGTGTTAGCTCCTACGAGCAGTACTTC
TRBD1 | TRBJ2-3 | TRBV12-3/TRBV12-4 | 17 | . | CASSLISSRGSADTQYF | TGTGCCAGCAGTTTAATATCAAGCAGGGGGAGCGCAGATACGCAGTATTTT
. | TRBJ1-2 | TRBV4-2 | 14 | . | CASSQERTGYGYTF | TGTGCCAGCAGCCAAGAGAGGACGGGCTATGGCTACACCTTC
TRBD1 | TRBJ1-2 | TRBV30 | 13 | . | CAWSRQGIYGYTF | TGTGCCTGGAGTCGACAGGGAATCTATGGCTACACCTTC
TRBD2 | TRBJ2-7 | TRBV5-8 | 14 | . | CASRHGLAAYEQYF | TGTGCCAGCAGACATGGACTAGCGGCCTACGAGCAGTACTTC
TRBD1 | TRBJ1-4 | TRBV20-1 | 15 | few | CSARPPDRVKEKLFF | TGCAGTGCTAGACCCCCGGACAGGGTGAAAGAAAAACTGTTTTTT
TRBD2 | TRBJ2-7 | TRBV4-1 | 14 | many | CASSQWDYSYEQYF | TGCGCCAGCAGCCAATGGGACTACTCCTACGAGCAGTACTTC
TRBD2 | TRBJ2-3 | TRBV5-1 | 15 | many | CASSVLSGGSDTQYF | TGCGCCAGCAGCGTCCTTAGCGGGGGGTCAGATACGCAGTATTTT
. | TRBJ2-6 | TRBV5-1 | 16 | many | CASSPVRSSGANVLTF | TGCGCCAGCAGCCCGGTGCGAAGCTCTGGGGCCAACGTCCTGACTTTC
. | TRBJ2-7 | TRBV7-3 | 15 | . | CASSPTTVSYNEQYF | TGTGCCAGCAGCCCAACGACGGTGAGCTACAATGAGCAGTACTTC
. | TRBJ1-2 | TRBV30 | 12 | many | CAWVQDNYGYTF | TGTGCCTGGGTACAGGATAACTATGGCTACACCTTC
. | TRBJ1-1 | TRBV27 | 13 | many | CASTRMGGFEAFF | TGTGCCAGCACCCGGATGGGGGGTTTTGAAGCTTTCTTT
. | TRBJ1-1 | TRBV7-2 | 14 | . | CAGTSGPPNTEAFF | TGTGCCGGCACCTCCGGACCCCCGAACACTGAAGCTTTCTTT
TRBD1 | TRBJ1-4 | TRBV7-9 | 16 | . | CASSPRQGARLEKLFF | TGTGCCAGCAGCCCTAGACAGGGGGCGCGCCTGGAAAAACTGTTTTTT
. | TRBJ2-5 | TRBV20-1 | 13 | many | CSAPRDGQETQYF | TGCAGTGCTCCCCGGGACGGCCAAGAGACCCAGTACTTC
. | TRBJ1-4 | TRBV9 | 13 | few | CASSSLGSEKLFF | TGTGCCAGCAGCTCACTGGGGAGTGAAAAACTGTTTTTT
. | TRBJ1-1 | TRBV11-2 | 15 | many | CASSPMGRRNTEAFF | TGTGCCAGCAGCCCAATGGGCCGCAGAAACACTGAAGCTTTCTTT
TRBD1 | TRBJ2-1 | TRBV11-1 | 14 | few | CASSSADRRNEQFF | TGTGCCAGCAGCTCAGCGGACAGGCGGAATGAGCAGTTCTTC
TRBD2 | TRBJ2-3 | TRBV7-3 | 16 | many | CASSSQTSGGADTQYF | TGTGCCAGCAGCTCCCAGACTAGCGGGGGGGCAGATACGCAGTATTTT
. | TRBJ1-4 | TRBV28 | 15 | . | CASSLGGQGDEKLFF | TGTGCCAGCAGTTTAGGGGGTCAGGGTGATGAAAAACTGTTTTTT
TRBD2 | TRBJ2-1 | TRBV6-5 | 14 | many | CASSVTSGGYEQFF | TGTGCCAGCAGCGTGACTAGCGGGGGGTATGAGCAGTTCTTC
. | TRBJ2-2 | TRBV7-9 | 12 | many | CASSKGSWELFF | TGTGCCAGCAGCAAAGGGAGTTGGGAGCTGTTTTTT
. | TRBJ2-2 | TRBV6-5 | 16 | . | CASTRAPGASTGELFF | TGTGCCAGCACTAGGGCACCGGGGGCTAGTACCGGGGAGCTGTTTTTT
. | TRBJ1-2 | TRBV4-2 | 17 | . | CASSQDSGQGGRKGYTF | .
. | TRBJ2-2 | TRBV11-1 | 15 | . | CASTQGQQGPGELFF | TGTGCCAGCACCCAAGGGCAACAGGGTCCCGGGGAGCTGTTTTTT
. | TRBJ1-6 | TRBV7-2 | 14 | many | CASSTGTLLAPLHF | TGTGCCAGCAGCACCGGGACTCTGTTAGCACCCCTCCACTTT
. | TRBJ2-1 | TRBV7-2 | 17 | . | CASSYLPWAGSYNEQFF | TGTGCCAGCAGCTACCTACCATGGGCGGGCTCCTACAATGAGCAGTTCTTC
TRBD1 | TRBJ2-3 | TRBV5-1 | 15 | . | CASSLSTGGPDTQYF | TGCGCCAGCAGCTTGTCGACAGGGGGGCCAGATACGCAGTATTTT